This entry lists 14 T cell receptor beta chains sequenced from one sample in a study of blood T cells in healthy people across ages. Sample-barcoded 5' priming and a J-beta primer mix drove a second PCR of about 6 to 11 cycles. From the 5' RACE reads, TCRdb called clonotypes with MiXCR, one entry per CDR3 protein. The repertoire has about 640,000 distinct CDR3 sequences, roughly 50% of them found once; the top ten carry around 37%. The sequenced material came from blood. These receptors all stem from a man in his fifties or sixties in good health.

The V call is TRBV10-3, the J call TRBJ1-6; D is unresolved. The CDR3 is 13 amino acids. Trimming took 7 bases from V and 6 from J, leaving 10 bases between them. Germline lookup yields CDR1 ENHRY and CDR2 SYGVKD. The CDR3 sequence: CAINAEGNSPLHF. DNA for the CDR3: TGTGCCATCAATGCGGAGGGTAATTCACCCCTCCACTTT.

The rearrangement joins TRBV5-1 to TRBJ2-5; 10 nucleotides align to TRBD1. The CDR3 sequence is 17 residues long. The V gene's germline CDR1 is SGHRS and CDR2 YFSETQ. Losses at the gene ends were 0 bases for V and 2 bases for J; bases not matched to a gene: 7. Here the CDR3 reads CASSLARDRGHQETQYF. For the CDR3, the DNA is TGCGCCAGCAGCTTGGCCAGGGACAGGGGACATCAAGAGACCCAGTACTTC.

This clonotype was counted only a few times. The chain has TRBV9 and TRBJ2-6; no firm D call. V was cut by 3 bases and J by 2 bases, with 6 bases left in between. Per germline, CDR1 SGDLS and CDR2 YYNGEE. CDR3 length: 14 amino acids. The CDR3 spells CASSDLTGANVLTF. CDR3 nucleotide sequence: TGTGCCAGCAGCGACTTAACTGGGGCCAACGTCCTGACTTTC.

The chain carries TRBV20-1 and TRBJ2-3, with D possibly TRBD2 on 6 matching bases. The CDR3 length is 14 residues. Looked up from germline, CDR1 is DFQATT and CDR2 is SNEGSKA (reference sequence). With 7 bases removed from V and 3 bases from J, the gap between germline ends came to 17 bases. CDR3: CSVHRGTETDTQYF. Written as DNA, the CDR3 is TGCAGTGTCCACCGGGGGACGGAGACAGATACGCAGTATTTT.

This clonotype has just one count. The genes are TRBV3-1 and TRBJ1-6; perhaps TRBD1 as D (5 bases). Deletions cut 4 bases from V and 7 bases from J, with 17 bases between. The CDR3 has 16 amino acids. CDR1 is LGHDT and CDR2 is YNNKEL in the germline V gene (reference sequence). The CDR3 region has the DNA TGTGCCAGCAGCCCGGGGAACCCGGGACGGAATTCACCCCTCCACTTT. Translating gives CASSPGNPGRNSPLHF.

As for this clonotype: Being one base from a much bigger clone, this may be a read error. V is TRBV12-3 or TRBV12-4 and J is TRBJ1-2, with D perhaps matching TRBD1 (6 bases). The CDR3 runs to 14 residues. The CDR3 sequence is CASSPQSGGDGHTF. CDR3 nucleotides: TGTGCCAGCAGTCCCCAGTCGGGGGGCGATGGCCACACCTTC.

The rearrangement links TRBV4-1 to TRBJ2-1, with no clear D. The CDR3 contains 18 residues. The V and J ends lost 4 bases and 3 bases respectively, with 22 bases between them. Germline V gene sequence: CDR1 MGHRA, CDR2 YSYEKL. As DNA, the CDR3 is TGCGCCAGCAGCCCCGGACCGATCAGACCCTTGAGCTACAATGAGCAGTTCTTC. Translating gives CASSPGPIRPLSYNEQFF.

This clonotype was counted a few times. The chain joins TRBV20-1 to TRBJ1-1; D ambiguous. Germline CDR1 and CDR2: DFQATT and SNEGSKA (reference sequence). CDR3 size: 11 residues. Here the CDR3 DNA reads TGCAGCGGATATGTAGACACTGAAGCTTTCTTT. Its translation: CSGYVDTEAFF.

Turning to this clonotype: Being one base from a much bigger clone, this may be a read error. The rearrangement uses TRBV4-1 and TRBJ2-5; D gene ambiguous. CDR1 is MGHRA and CDR2 is YSYEKL in the germline V gene. CDR3 length: 16 amino acids. The CDR3 DNA reads TGCGCCGGCAGCAAAGGACGGTTATTCATATACAATGAGCAGTACTTC. It yields the protein CAGSKGRLFIYNEQYF.

Many counts were recorded for this clonotype. V and J are TRBV5-5 and TRBJ1-1, with D perhaps matching TRBD1 (5 bases). This CDR3 is built from 12 residues. Looked up from germline, CDR1 is SGHKS and CDR2 is YYEKEE (reference sequence). The V end lost 1 base, the J end lost 11 bases, and 12 bases lay between the germline ends. The DNA for the CDR3 is TGTGCCAGCAGCTTGTTTGGGGGGGAGGCTTTCTTT. As protein: CASSLFGGEAFF.

The CDR3 DNA follows: TGCAGTGCTAGGGTGGGACAGTCCTACGAGCAGTACTTC. Translating it yields CSARVGQSYEQYF. V is TRBV20-1 and J is TRBJ2-7; 7 nucleotides match TRBD1. The CDR3 runs 13 residues. Trimming cost V 3 bases and J 1 base; bases outside gene matches: 3. From germline, CDR1 is DFQATT and CDR2 SNEGSKA (reference sequence).

J is TRBJ2-5 and V is TRBV12-3 or TRBV12-4, with TRBD2 matching 8 bases. This CDR3 comprises 12 residues. Trimming cost V 6 bases and J 3 bases; bases outside gene matches: 0. This chain's CDR3 is CASRTSEETQYF. In DNA, the CDR3 is TGTGCCAGCAGGACTAGCGAAGAGACCCAGTACTTC.

This clonotype has just a few counts. This chain uses TRBV24-1 with TRBJ2-3, with D possibly TRBD1 on 7 matching bases. V lost 5 bases and J lost 5, with 13 bases in between. The CDR3 spans 14 residues. The V gene's germline CDR1 is KGHDR and CDR2 SFDVKD. The CDR3, as DNA: TGTGCCACCAGTGCGGAGGGGGCGGTAGATACGCAGTATTTT. Amino acids: CATSAEGAVDTQYF.

The chain recombines TRBV5-1 with TRBJ1-4; D is possibly TRBD1 (6 bases). Germline-derived CDR1 and CDR2 are SGHRS and YFSETQ. Trimming shortened V by 1 base and J by 3 bases, and 16 bases separated the two germline ends. This CDR3 contains 17 residues. The CDR3 DNA follows: TGCGCCAGCAGCTTGTCGGTGGGGGCGTGGGCTAATGAAAAACTGTTTTTT. Its protein product is CASSLSVGAWANEKLFF.